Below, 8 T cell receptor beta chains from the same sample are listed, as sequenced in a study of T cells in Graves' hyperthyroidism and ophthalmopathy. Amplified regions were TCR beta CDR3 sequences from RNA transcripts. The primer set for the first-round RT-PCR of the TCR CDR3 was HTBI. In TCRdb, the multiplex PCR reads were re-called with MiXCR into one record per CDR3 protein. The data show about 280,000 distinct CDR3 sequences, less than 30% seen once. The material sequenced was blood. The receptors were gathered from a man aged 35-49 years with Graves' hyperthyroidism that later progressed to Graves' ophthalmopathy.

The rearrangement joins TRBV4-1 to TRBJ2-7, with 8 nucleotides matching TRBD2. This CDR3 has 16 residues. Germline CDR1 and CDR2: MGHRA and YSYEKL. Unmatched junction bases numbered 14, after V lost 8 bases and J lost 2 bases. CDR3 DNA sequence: TGCGCCAGCGGGGAGGTTCTGAGCGGGAGCGCCTACGAGCAGTACTTC. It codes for CASGEVLSGSAYEQYF.

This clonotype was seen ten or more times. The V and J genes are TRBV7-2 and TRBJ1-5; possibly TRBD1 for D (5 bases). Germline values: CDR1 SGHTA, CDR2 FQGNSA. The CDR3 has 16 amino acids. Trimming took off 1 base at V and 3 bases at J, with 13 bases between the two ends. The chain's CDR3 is CASSLVFGQPNQPQHF. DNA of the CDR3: TGTGCCAGCAGCTTAGTATTTGGACAACCCAATCAGCCCCAGCATTTT. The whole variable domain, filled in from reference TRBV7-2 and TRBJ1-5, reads GAGVSQSPSNKVTEKGKDVELRCDPISGHTALYWYRQSLGQGLEFLIYFQGNSAPDKSGLPSDRFSAERTGGSVSTLTIQRTQQEDSAVYLCASSLVFGQPNQPQHFGDGTRLSIL.

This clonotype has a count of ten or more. In nucleotides, the CDR3 is TGTGCCAGCAGCTTAGAGGGACAGGGGGCCGACGAGCAGTACTTC. Translation gives CASSLEGQGADEQYF. This chain connects TRBV7-9 to TRBJ2-7, with TRBD1 matching 12 bases. The germline V gene has CDR1 SEHNR and CDR2 FQNEAQ (reference sequence). The CDR3 is made up of 15 amino acids. Germline trimming cut 1 base from V and 5 bases from J; bases unmatched to any gene: 3. Drawing the rest from reference TRBV7-9 and TRBJ2-7, the complete variable domain is DTGVSQNPRHKITKRGQNVTFRCDPISEHNRLYWYRQTLGQGPEFLTYFQNEAQLEKSRLLSDRFSAERPKGSFSTLEIQRTEQGDSAMYLCASSLEGQGADEQYFGPGTRLTVT.

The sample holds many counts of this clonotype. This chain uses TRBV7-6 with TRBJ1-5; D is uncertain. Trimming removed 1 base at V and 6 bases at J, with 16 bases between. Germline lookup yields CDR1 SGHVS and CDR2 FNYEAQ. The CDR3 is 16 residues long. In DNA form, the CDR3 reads TGTGCCAGCAGCTTAGGTCCGGGGATTCCTAGTCAGCCCCAGCATTTT. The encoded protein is CASSLGPGIPSQPQHF.

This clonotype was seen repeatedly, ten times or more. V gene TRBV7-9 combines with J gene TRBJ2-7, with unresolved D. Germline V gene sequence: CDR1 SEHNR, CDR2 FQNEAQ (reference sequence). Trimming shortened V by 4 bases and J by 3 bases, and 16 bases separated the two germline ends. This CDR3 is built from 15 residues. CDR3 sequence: CASSSTFIPNYEQYF. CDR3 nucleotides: TGTGCCAGCAGCTCAACTTTTATACCCAACTACGAGCAGTACTTC.

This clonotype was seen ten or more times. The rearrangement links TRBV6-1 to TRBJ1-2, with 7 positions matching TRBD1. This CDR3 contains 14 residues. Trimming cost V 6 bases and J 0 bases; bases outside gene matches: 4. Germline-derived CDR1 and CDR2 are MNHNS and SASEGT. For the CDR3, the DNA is TGTGCCAGCAGCACAGGGGATACTAACTATGGCTACACCTTC. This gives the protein CASSTGDTNYGYTF.

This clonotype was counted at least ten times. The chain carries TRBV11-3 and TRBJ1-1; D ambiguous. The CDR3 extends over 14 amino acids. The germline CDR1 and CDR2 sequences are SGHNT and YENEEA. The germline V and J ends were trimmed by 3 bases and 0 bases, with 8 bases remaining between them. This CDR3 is CASSFRQMNTEAFF. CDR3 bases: TGTGCCAGCAGCTTTCGTCAGATGAACACTGAAGCTTTCTTT. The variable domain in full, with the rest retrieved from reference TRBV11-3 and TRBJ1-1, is EAGVVQSPRYKIIEKKQPVAFWCNPISGHNTLYWYLQNLGQGPELLIRYENEEAVDDSQLPKDRFSAERLKGVDSTLKIQPAELGDSAVYLCASSFRQMNTEAFFGQGTRLTVV.

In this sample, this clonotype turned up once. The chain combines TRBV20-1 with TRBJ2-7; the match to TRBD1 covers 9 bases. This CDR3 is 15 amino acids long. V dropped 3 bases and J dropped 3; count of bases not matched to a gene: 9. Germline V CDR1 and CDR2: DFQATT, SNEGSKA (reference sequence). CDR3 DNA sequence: TGCAGTGCTAGTGCGGGGACAGGGAAAATCTACGAGCAGTACTTC. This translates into CSASAGTGKIYEQYF.